This T cell receptor beta chain was recovered during a study of CD8 T cells in Susac syndrome. Reverse transcription of roughly 0.45 to 1 ug RNA was performed with random hexamers. By means of immunoSEQ multiplex PCR, TCR beta CDR3 spanning 54 Vbeta and 13 Jbeta underwent amplification. TCRdb reanalysed the immunoSEQ multiplex PCR reads using MiXCR and keeps one entry per CDR3 protein. The table records about 440,000 distinct CDR3 sequences, approximately 85% of them present only once. J was trimmed by 2 bases and V by 5 bases; bases with no gene match: 18. The CDR3 loop spans 19 amino acids. CDR1 SEHNR and CDR2 FQNEAQ come from the germline V gene (reference sequence). The T cells that were sequenced for TCR beta were CD8+ and CD4+ cells from blood. TEMRA cells were FACS-enriched, unlike CD8+ and CD4+ T cells, which were negatively isolated.

Sequencing used CD8+ T cells from PBMCs. The V and J genes are TRBV7-9 and TRBJ2-7; 10 nucleotides align to TRBD1. The TCR comes from a human donor with multiple sclerosis. The CDR3 DNA follows: TGTGCCAGCAGCGGGGAGAGAGGTCTGGGACAGGGGAGGCCCTACGAGCAGTACTTC. Its protein product is CASSGERGLGQGRPYEQYF.